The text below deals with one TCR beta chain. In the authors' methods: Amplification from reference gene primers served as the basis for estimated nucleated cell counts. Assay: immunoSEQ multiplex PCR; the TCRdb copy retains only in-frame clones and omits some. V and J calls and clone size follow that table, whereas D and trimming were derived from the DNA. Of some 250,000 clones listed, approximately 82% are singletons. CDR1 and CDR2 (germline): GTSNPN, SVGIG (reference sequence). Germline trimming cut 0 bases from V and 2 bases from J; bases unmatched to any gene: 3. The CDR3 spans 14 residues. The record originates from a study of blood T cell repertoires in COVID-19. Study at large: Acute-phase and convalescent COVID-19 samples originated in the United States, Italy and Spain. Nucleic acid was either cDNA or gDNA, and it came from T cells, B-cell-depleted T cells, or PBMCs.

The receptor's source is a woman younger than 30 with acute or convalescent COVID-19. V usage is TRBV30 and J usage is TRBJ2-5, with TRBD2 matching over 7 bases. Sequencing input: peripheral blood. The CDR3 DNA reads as TGTGCCTGGAGTGTCGCTAGCGGTCAAGAGACCCAGTACTTC. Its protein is CAWSVASGQETQYF.